Listed below are T cell receptor beta chains from one sample, sequenced in a study of OX40 agonist ivuxolimab in advanced cancers. Produced via immunoSEQ multiplex PCR; TCRdb's table is partial and in-frame only. The sample has around 64,000 clones, about 91% seen once. The sample here was CD4+ or CD8+ T cells sorted from blood, taken in a trial of the OX40 agonist ivuxolimab. These receptors came from an adult with an advanced solid tumor such as melanoma, head and neck, liver or kidney cancer. Each CDR3 is given with its conserved first and last residue. Each record gives: clone size, J gene, V gene, D gene, CDR3 protein, CDR3 DNA. The D gene is left open where the match is weak. For some rows the clone size is stated as once, few or many, or as a class when expanded; others skip it.

.	TRBJ1-4	TRBV28	TRBD1	CASSSNPRTGGKLFF	TGTGCCAGCAGTTCGAACCCCCGGACAGGGGGAAAACTGTTTTTT
.	TRBJ2-5	TRBV29-1	TRBD2	CSVVTSGQGETQYF	TGCAGCGTCGTCACTAGCGGGCAGGGGGAGACCCAGTACTTC
few	TRBJ1-5	TRBV7-2	.	CASSDPGEISNQPQHF	TGTGCCAGCAGCGATCCGGGAGAAATTAGCAATCAGCCCCAGCATTTT
.	TRBJ1-5	TRBV4-3	TRBD1	CASRPDRDSNQPQHF	TGCGCCAGCAGGCCCGACAGGGACAGCAATCAGCCCCAGCATTTT
.	TRBJ2-1	TRBV6-1	TRBD2	CASSELAGERNEQFF	TGTGCCAGCAGTGAGCTAGCGGGAGAGAGAAATGAGCAGTTCTTC
.	TRBJ1-1	TRBV27	.	CASSYNPGLNTEAFF	TGTGCCAGCAGTTATAATCCGGGATTGAACACTGAAGCTTTCTTT
.	TRBJ2-1	TRBV29-1	.	CSAPSLSEQFF	TGCAGCGCACCATCCCTCTCGGAGCAGTTCTTC
.	TRBJ2-2	TRBV6-5	.	CASSAGLYTGELFF	TGTGCCAGCAGCGCGGGACTTTACACCGGGGAGCTGTTTTTT
.	TRBJ2-1	TRBV6-6	TRBD2	CASSYSGLVLFF	TGTGCCAGCAGTTACTCGGGACTAGTCTTGTTCTTC
.	TRBJ2-7	TRBV28	.	CASSLSGVGSYEQYF	TGTGCCAGCAGTTTATCCGGGGTGGGCTCCTACGAGCAGTACTTC
.	TRBJ2-4	TRBV9	TRBD2	CASSVGVRREGENIQYF	TGTGCCAGCAGCGTAGGAGTAAGGCGGGAGGGGGAAAACATTCAGTACTTC
few	TRBJ2-6	TRBV28	.	CASSRRGANVLTF	TGTGCCAGCAGCCGGAGAGGGGCCAACGTCCTGACTTTC
once	TRBJ2-7	TRBV5-4	TRBD2	CASGVAGLAYEQYF	TGTGCCAGCGGAGTAGCGGGTTTAGCCTACGAGCAGTACTTC
.	TRBJ1-5	TRBV28	TRBD1	CASNAFRGLPQHF	TGTGCCAGCAATGCATTCAGGGGGTTGCCCCAGCATTTT
.	TRBJ2-1	TRBV11-3	TRBD2	CASSPTSGSQNEQFF	TGTGCCAGCAGCCCGACTAGCGGGAGTCAGAATGAGCAGTTCTTC
.	TRBJ2-7	TRBV4-3	.	CASSQERQGTYEQYF	TGCGCCAGCAGCCAAGAACGCCAGGGAACCTACGAGCAGTACTTC
.	TRBJ2-7	TRBV5-4	TRBD1	CASSPWGQGVYEQYF	TGTGCCAGCAGCCCCTGGGGACAGGGGGTCTACGAGCAGTACTTC
few	TRBJ2-7	TRBV2	TRBD1	CASSDPDRSYEQYF	TGTGCCAGCAGTGACCCGGACAGGTCCTACGAGCAGTACTTC
.	TRBJ2-1	TRBV7-9	.	CASSLNLDSAVDEQFF	TGTGCCAGCAGCCTGAATTTGGACTCAGCAGTCGATGAGCAGTTCTTC
.	TRBJ2-5	TRBV7-8	.	CASSLLVSQETQYF	TGTGCCAGCAGCTTATTAGTCAGCCAAGAGACCCAGTACTTC
once	TRBJ2-1	TRBV27	.	CASSLSRGDSYNEQFF	TGTGCCAGCAGTTTATCGAGGGGCGACTCCTACAATGAGCAGTTCTTC
few	TRBJ2-5	TRBV7-2	.	CASSLVNQETQYF	TGTGCCAGCAGCTTAGTAAACCAAGAGACCCAGTACTTC
.	TRBJ2-1	TRBV6-1	TRBD1	CASSDLGTGMNEQFF	TGTGCCAGCAGTGACCTCGGGACAGGGATGAATGAGCAGTTCTTC
.	TRBJ2-1	TRBV4-1	TRBD2	CASSQDGASGRAGEQFF	TGCGCCAGCAGCCAAGATGGAGCGAGCGGGAGGGCCGGTGAGCAGTTCTTC